The rows below give T cell receptor beta chains drawn from one sample of a study of beta chain features in type 1 diabetes. Measured with immunoSEQ multiplex PCR; TCRdb has only the in-frame clones, and not every one. This sample yields a few hundred thousand clones, of which approximately 15% are seen a single time; 0.015% to 0.017% belongs to the top ten. The sample consisted of naive CD4+ T cells from blood. These receptors were taken from a young man with type 1 diabetes. CDR3s include the opening cysteine and the closing phenylalanine or tryptophan. A D gene is named only where the DNA matches it firmly. Rows give clone size only sometimes, using once, few, many, or a class for an expanded clone.

d_call	v_call	j_call	clone_size	cdr3_aa	cdr3_nt
TRBD1	TRBV5-4	TRBJ1-1	few	CASPYLRDRGNTEAFF	TGTGCCAGCCCATACCTCCGGGACAGGGGAAATACTGAAGCTTTCTTT
TRBD2	TRBV5-1	TRBJ2-7	-	CASSLGDYYEQYF	TGCGCCAGCAGCTTGGGGGACTACTACGAGCAGTACTTC
TRBD2	TRBV28	TRBJ2-1	-	CASSPSGGSYNEQFF	TGTGCCAGCAGTCCGTCGGGAGGCTCCTACAATGAGCAGTTCTTC
-	TRBV5-1	TRBJ1-2	-	CASSLGTAPNYGYTF	TGCGCCAGCAGCTTGGGGACAGCTCCTAACTATGGCTACACCTTC
TRBD1	TRBV18	TRBJ2-7	-	CASSPWGQGSYEQYF	TGTGCCAGCTCACCCTGGGGACAGGGTAGTTACGAGCAGTACTTC
-	TRBV23-1	TRBJ2-3	-	CASSQEGVRGRDSTDTQYF	TGCGCCAGCAGTCAGGAGGGCGTTCGGGGCAGGGATAGCACAGATACGCAGTATTTT
TRBD2	TRBV2	TRBJ2-1	few	CASSSGTSGTDEQFF	TGTGCCAGTTCTTCCGGGACTAGCGGGACCGATGAGCAGTTCTTC
TRBD2	TRBV5-1	TRBJ2-5	few	CASSSAAGGLVETQYF	TGCGCCAGCTCCTCGGCTGCGGGGGGCCTTGTAGAGACCCAGTACTTC
TRBD2	TRBV7-9	TRBJ2-7	-	CASSLEGGPYEQYF	TGTGCCAGCAGCTTAGAGGGAGGGCCCTACGAGCAGTACTTC
-	TRBV9	TRBJ2-3	-	CASSVATKGDTQYF	TGTGCCAGCAGCGTAGCTACTAAGGGGGATACGCAGTATTTT
-	TRBV4-3	TRBJ2-2	-	CASSQTSGGTNTGELFF	TGCGCCAGCAGCCAAACTTCAGGGGGGACGAACACCGGGGAGCTGTTTTTT
TRBD1	TRBV5-1	TRBJ2-7	few	CASSRDRADYEQYF	TGCGCCAGCAGCCGGGACAGGGCCGACTACGAGCAGTACTTC
TRBD2	TRBV5-1	TRBJ2-1	-	CASSLDPSGTVREFF	TGCGCCAGCAGCCTGGACCCTAGCGGGACGGTGAGAGAGTTCTTC
-	TRBV11-2	TRBJ2-1	-	CASSLEPGSGEQFF	TGTGCCAGCAGCTTAGAACCCGGGTCGGGTGAGCAGTTCTTC
-	TRBV30	TRBJ1-1	-	CAWRDSRTNTEAFF	TGTGCCTGGAGGGACTCAAGGACGAACACTGAAGCTTTCTTT
-	TRBV28	TRBJ2-7	few	CASSSPGIWQYF	TGTGCCAGCAGTTCCCCAGGGATCTGGCAGTACTTC
TRBD1	TRBV28	TRBJ1-2	few	CAARDRGNYGYTF	TGTGCCGCGCGGGACAGGGGTAACTATGGCTACACCTTC
TRBD1	TRBV6-5	TRBJ1-2	few	CASSLRGPGYGYTF	TGTGCCAGCAGTCTCAGGGGGCCTGGCTATGGCTACACCTTC
TRBD1	TRBV29-1	TRBJ2-5	many	CSVSPGTGPETQYF	TGCAGCGTTAGTCCCGGGACAGGGCCGGAGACCCAGTACTTC
TRBD1	TRBV30	TRBJ2-7	-	CAWSRQGYEQYF	TGTGCCTGGTCCCGACAGGGCTACGAGCAGTACTTC
TRBD2	TRBV7-9	TRBJ2-3	once	CASSPRGSGGAVDTQYF	TGTGCCAGCAGCCCGCGGGGAAGCGGGGGGGCGGTAGATACGCAGTATTTT
-	TRBV9	TRBJ2-3	-	CASSVATSGTSTDTQYF	TGTGCCAGCAGCGTAGCTACATCGGGAACTAGCACAGATACGCAGTATTTT
TRBD1	TRBV6-6	TRBJ1-5	few	CASSYGTGDQPQHF	TGTGCCAGCAGTTACGGGACAGGGGACCAGCCCCAGCATTTT
-	TRBV19	TRBJ2-7	few	CASSTRGQYEQYF	TGTGCCAGTAGTACCCGGGGACAATACGAGCAGTACTTC
-	TRBV4-3	TRBJ2-2	few	CASSPRDSTGELFF	TGCGCCAGCAGCCCAAGGGACTCCACCGGGGAGCTGTTTTTT
-	TRBV18	TRBJ2-2	-	CASSLLRGSDTGELFF	TGTGCCAGCTCCCTCCTCCGTGGTTCGGACACCGGGGAGCTGTTTTTT
-	TRBV28	TRBJ2-4	-	CASSFRSGNIQYF	TGTGCCAGCAGTTTCCGGAGCGGGAACATTCAGTACTTC
TRBD1	TRBV9	TRBJ2-7	few	CASGKDRVGEQYF	TGTGCCAGCGGAAAGGACAGGGTGGGCGAGCAGTACTTC
-	TRBV6-6	TRBJ1-2	-	CASSYSMQGRAGYTF	TGTGCCAGCAGTTACTCGATGCAGGGGCGCGCTGGCTACACCTTC
-	TRBV4-2	TRBJ2-3	few	CASSQEHRTQYF	TGTGCCAGCAGCCAGGAGCACCGAACGCAGTATTTT
TRBD2	TRBV5-4	TRBJ2-5	-	CASSLGLATETQYF	TGTGCCAGCAGCTTGGGACTAGCGACGGAGACCCAGTACTTC
TRBD1	TRBV7-9	TRBJ1-5	-	CASSQGVGLVGNQPQHF	TGTGCCAGCAGCCAGGGGGTCGGGTTGGTGGGCAATCAGCCCCAGCATTTT
-	TRBV1	TRBJ1-3	-	CTSSQKDRSSGNTIYF	TGCACCAGCAGCCAGAAGGACAGGAGCTCTGGAAACACCATATATTTT
TRBD1	TRBV27	TRBJ2-7	-	CASSFRLGQGFEQYF	TGTGCCAGCAGTTTCCGTCTGGGACAGGGCTTCGAGCAGTACTTC
TRBD2	TRBV11-2	TRBJ2-7	few	CASTAQAAGGPYEQYF	TGTGCCAGCACCGCGCAGGCGGCGGGGGGACCCTACGAGCAGTACTTC
TRBD1	TRBV6-5	TRBJ1-5	-	CASSTGQNQPQHF	TGTGCCAGCAGCACGGGACAGAATCAGCCCCAGCATTTT
-	TRBV5-1	TRBJ1-4	-	CASSLVQSEKLFF	TGCGCCAGCAGCTTGGTACAGAGTGAAAAACTGTTTTTT
TRBD1	TRBV25-1	TRBJ1-1	-	CASSGTPGQGGTEAFF	TGTGCCAGCAGTGGTACTCCGGGACAGGGGGGCACTGAAGCTTTCTTT
TRBD1	TRBV6-5	TRBJ2-7	-	CASSYYRGRSYEQYF	TGTGCCAGCAGTTATTACAGGGGGCGTTCCTACGAGCAGTACTTC
-	TRBV5-1	TRBJ2-3	few	CASSLVKAGSYALTQYF	TGCGCCAGCAGCTTGGTAAAGGCGGGTTCCTACGCACTTACGCAGTATTTT
-	TRBV4-3	TRBJ1-6	-	CASSQVPGQNSPLHF	TGCGCCAGCAGCCAAGTCCCTGGACAGAATTCACCCCTCCACTTT
TRBD2	TRBV11-2	TRBJ2-7	-	CASSTSGAHEQYF	TGTGCCAGCAGTACTAGCGGGGCCCACGAGCAGTACTTC
TRBD2	TRBV15	TRBJ2-7	-	CATSRLAGGYEQYF	TGTGCCACCAGCAGACTAGCGGGGGGTTACGAGCAGTACTTC
TRBD2	TRBV30	TRBJ2-1	-	CACSNWASGRANEQFF	TGTGCCTGCTCGAATTGGGCTAGCGGGAGGGCGAATGAGCAGTTCTTC
TRBD1	TRBV11-1	TRBJ1-2	-	CASSLDRDEEGYTF	TGTGCCAGCAGCTTGGACAGGGACGAGGAGGGCTACACCTTC
-	TRBV27	TRBJ2-3	few	CASSYVGHTDTQYF	TGTGCCAGCAGTTATGTGGGACACACAGATACGCAGTATTTT
-	TRBV7-9	TRBJ2-3	-	CASDSPGVYTQYF	TGTGCCAGCGATAGCCCGGGAGTTTATACGCAGTATTTT
TRBD1	TRBV7-9	TRBJ1-2	few	CASSFGQGFEYGYTF	TGTGCCAGCAGCTTTGGACAGGGCTTCGAGTATGGCTACACCTTC
TRBD1	TRBV5-1	TRBJ2-1	few	CASSFGQVYNEQFF	TGCGCCAGCAGCTTCGGACAGGTCTACAATGAGCAGTTCTTC
-	TRBV29-1	TRBJ2-3	-	CSVEWTGLSTDTQYF	TGCAGCGTGGAATGGACGGGACTTAGCACAGATACGCAGTATTTT
-	TRBV7-2	TRBJ2-1	few	CASSPLDIRGLFF	TGTGCCAGCAGCCCACTGGACATTAGGGGCCTGTTCTTC
TRBD2	TRBV4-3	TRBJ2-3	-	CASSQGSRGTAGGATDTQYF	TGCGCCAGCAGCCAAGGATCTCGTGGGACAGCGGGGGGGGCCACAGATACGCAGTATTTT
TRBD2	TRBV28	TRBJ2-2	few	CVAGPNTGELFF	TGTGTAGCGGGGCCGAACACCGGGGAGCTGTTTTTT
-	TRBV30	TRBJ2-4	few	CAWGGPATGSTNIQYF	TGTGCCTGGGGGGGCCCCGCCACGGGGAGTACGAACATTCAGTACTTC
-	TRBV11-2	TRBJ2-4	few	CASSSIAAKNIQYF	TGTGCCAGCAGCTCCATCGCGGCCAAAAACATTCAGTACTTC
TRBD2	TRBV5-6	TRBJ2-1	-	CASSSGLAGRDEQFF	TGTGCCAGCAGCTCTGGACTAGCGGGACGGGATGAGCAGTTCTTC
TRBD2	TRBV27	TRBJ2-7	-	CASRPAGLVGYEQYF	TGTGCCAGCAGACCCGCGGGACTAGTTGGCTACGAGCAGTACTTC
-	TRBV30	TRBJ1-2	few	CAWAVYSGLGGYTF	TGTGCCTGGGCGGTGTATTCAGGGCTGGGTGGCTACACCTTC
-	TRBV30	TRBJ2-3	few	CAWRRDPLRRSADTQYF	TGTGCCTGGAGGAGGGATCCCTTACGCCGATCGGCGGATACGCAGTATTTT
-	TRBV9	TRBJ2-1	-	CASMPGQTYNEQFF	TGTGCCAGCATGCCCGGACAGACCTACAATGAGCAGTTCTTC